Given below is one T cell receptor beta chain in context. Germline and junction disagree at one end, which may indicate a read error. The germline CDR1 and CDR2 sequences are MDHEN and SYDVKM. The CDR3 consists of 14 residues. The data were obtained in a study of blood T cells in healthy people across ages. A second roughly 6 to 12 cycle PCR used barcoded and J-beta primers. From the 5' RACE reads, TCRdb called clonotypes with MiXCR, one entry per CDR3 protein. The sample lists some 760,000 distinct CDR3 sequences, roughly 25% occurring once. This sample also belongs to another study, concerning T cells of mothers and their children.

This TCR came from a boy aged 5 to 17 in good health. The chain employs TRBV28 and TRBJ2-2, with D uncertain. The material sequenced was blood. The CDR3 DNA is TGTGCCAGCAGATTATCAGGGAACACCGGGGAGCTGTTTTTT. It yields the protein CASRLSGNTGELFF. Full variable domain (remainder filled in from reference TRBV28 and TRBJ2-2): DVKVTQSSRYLVKRTGEKVFLECVQDMDHENMFWYRQDPGLGLRLIYFSYDVKMKEKGDIPEGYSVSREKKERFSLILESASTNQTSMYLCASRLSGNTGELFFGEGSRLTVL.